This TCR beta chain emerged from a study of T-cell memory formation after mild COVID-19. Details on this clonotype: What it binds is unknown.

Via MiXCR, TCRdb re-called the 5' RACE reads, giving one row per CDR3 protein. The profile shows under 200,000 distinct CDR3 sequences, 11% of them singletons. Germline V gene lookup returns CDR1 SEHNR and CDR2 FQNEAQ (reference sequence). The CDR3 contains 14 residues. V was pared by 4 bases and J by 6 bases, with 5 bases of the junction left unmatched. Study-wide results and limits: Researchers report contracting CD4+ clones mostly in CM and EM, with CD8+ clones in EMRA.

The genes are TRBV7-9 and TRBJ2-1, with 8 bases fitting TRBD1. This receptor was taken from a man between 18 and 29 years old who had mild COVID-19 (a few samples of this study predate the infection). Cell type and time point are not known. Sequencing was carried out using PBMCs or a T cell subset sorted from them (not recorded which). CDR3 residues: CASSSDRESNEQFF. DNA of the CDR3: TGTGCCAGCAGCTCGGACAGGGAGAGCAATGAGCAGTTCTTC.